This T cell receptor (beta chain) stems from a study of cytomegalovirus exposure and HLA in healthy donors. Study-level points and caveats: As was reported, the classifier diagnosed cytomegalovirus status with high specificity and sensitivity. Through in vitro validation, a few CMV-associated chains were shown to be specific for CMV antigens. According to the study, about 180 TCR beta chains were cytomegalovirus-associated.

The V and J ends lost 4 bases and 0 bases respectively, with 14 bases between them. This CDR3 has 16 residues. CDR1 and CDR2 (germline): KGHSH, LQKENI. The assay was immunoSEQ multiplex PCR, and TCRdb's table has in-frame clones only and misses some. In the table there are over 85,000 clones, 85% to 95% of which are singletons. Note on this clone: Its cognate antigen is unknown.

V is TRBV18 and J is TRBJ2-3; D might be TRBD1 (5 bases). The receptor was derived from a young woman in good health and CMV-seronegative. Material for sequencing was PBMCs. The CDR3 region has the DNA TGTGCCAGCTCACGTCCCCCCAGGGTGAGCACAGATACGCAGTATTTT. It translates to CASSRPPRVSTDTQYF.